The 30 T cell receptor beta chains given below trace back to one sample, sequenced in a study of OX40 agonist ivuxolimab in advanced cancers. Clones were sequenced by immunoSEQ multiplex PCR, and TCRdb holds only the in-frame ones, with some missing. The sample holds 40,000 to 50,000 clones, around four fifths seen once. The source material was CD4+ or CD8+ T cells sorted from blood, sampled in a trial of the OX40 agonist ivuxolimab. Every receptor here comes from an adult with an advanced solid tumor such as melanoma, head and neck, liver or kidney cancer.

This clone was counted only a few times. This chain joins TRBV28 and TRBJ1-2; tentative D call: TRBD1 (6 bases). Germline V CDR1 and CDR2: MDHEN, SYDVKM. Trimming shortened V by 9 bases and J by 0 bases, and 11 bases separated the two germline ends. The CDR3 totals 13 residues. Here the CDR3 DNA reads TGTGCCAGGACAGGCACCTCTAACTATGGCTACACCTTC. It yields the protein CARTGTSNYGYTF.

This rearrangement joins TRBV19 to TRBJ1-2, with D unresolved. From germline, CDR1 is LNHDA and CDR2 SQIVND (reference sequence). Deletions cut 5 bases from V and 7 bases from J, with 11 bases between. This CDR3 contains 12 residues. CDR3 amino acids: CASSPPRGGYTF. DNA for the CDR3: TGTGCCAGTAGTCCACCCCGGGGTGGCTACACCTTC.

The V gene is TRBV10-3, the J gene TRBJ2-7, with 8 bases aligning to TRBD2. In germline, CDR1 is ENHRY, CDR2 SYGVKD. CDR3 length equals 16 residues. With V trimmed by 8 bases and J by 1 base, 13 bases remained unmatched. CDR3 amino acids: CAIRLTSGLGSYEQYF. For the CDR3, the DNA is TGTGCCATCCGTTTAACTAGCGGTCTAGGATCCTACGAGCAGTACTTC.

The gene calls are TRBV7-9 and TRBJ2-7; TRBD1 matches 8 bases. Trimming cost V 5 bases and J 3 bases; bases outside gene matches: 3. Germline CDR1 and CDR2: SEHNR and FQNEAQ (reference sequence). The CDR3 is 13 residues long. The CDR3, as DNA: TGTGCCAGCAGCCGGGGACAGGTCTACGAGCAGTACTTC. It is translated as CASSRGQVYEQYF.

V gene TRBV5-8 combines with J gene TRBJ2-3, with D possibly being TRBD1 or TRBD2 (6 bases each). V lost 1 base, J lost 5 bases, and 14 bases lay in between. From germline, CDR1 is SGHTS and CDR2 YDEGEE. This CDR3 spans 15 amino acids. The CDR3 here is CASSLRDTGRDTQYF. CDR3 sequence (DNA): TGTGCCAGCAGCTTGCGGGACACCGGGAGAGATACGCAGTATTTT. The entire variable domain, with the rest obtained from reference TRBV5-8 and TRBJ2-3, is as follows: EAGVTQSPTHLIKTRGQQATLRCSPISGHTSVYWYQQALGLGLQFLLWYDEGEERNRGNFPPRFSGRQFPNYSSELNVNALELEDSALYLCASSLRDTGRDTQYFGPGTRLTVL.

The chain combines TRBV6-5 with TRBJ2-3; perhaps TRBD2 as D (6 bases). CDR3 size: 15 residues. The germline CDR1 and CDR2 sequences are MNHEY and SVGAGI. V was trimmed by 7 bases and J by 0 bases, leaving 14 bases between them. The CDR3 DNA is TGTGCCAGCAAAATTAGCGGAGGTAGCACAGATACGCAGTATTTT. This sequence encodes CASKISGGSTDTQYF.

The rearrangement links TRBV7-2 to TRBJ2-2; D is ambiguous. The length of the CDR3 is 16 residues. The V gene's germline CDR1 is SGHTA and CDR2 FQGNSA. V was clipped by 2 bases and J by 0 bases, with 10 bases between them. CDR3 DNA sequence: TGTGCCAGCAGCTTAATCCCAGACCCGAACACCGGGGAGCTGTTTTTT. Residues: CASSLIPDPNTGELFF. Drawing the rest from reference TRBV7-2 and TRBJ2-2, the complete variable domain is GAGVSQSPSNKVTEKGKDVELRCDPISGHTALYWYRQSLGQGLEFLIYFQGNSAPDKSGLPSDRFSAERTGGSVSTLTIQRTQQEDSAVYLCASSLIPDPNTGELFFGEGSRLTVL.

In its sample, this clone was seen once. The J gene is TRBJ2-5, the V gene TRBV5-4, with D possibly TRBD2 on 6 matching bases. This CDR3 has 15 amino acids. Germline-derived CDR1 and CDR2 are SGHNT and YYREEE (reference sequence). The V end lost 4 bases, the J end lost 2 bases, and 15 bases lay between the germline ends. The CDR3 bases are TGTGCCAGCAGCGCCACCGGGACTCTACAAGAGACCCAGTACTTC. This translates into CASSATGTLQETQYF.

The J gene is TRBJ2-7, the V gene TRBV12-5; D not resolved. Germline V gene data show CDR1 as LGHNT and CDR2 as FRNRAP. The CDR3 spans 13 residues. The V end lost 1 base, the J end lost 1 base, and 5 bases lay between the germline ends. The CDR3 sequence is CASGLDLSYEQYF. The CDR3 coding sequence is TGTGCTAGTGGTTTGGACCTTTCCTACGAGCAGTACTTC. The full variable domain, in which reference TRBV12-5 and TRBJ2-7 provide the parts outside the CDR3, is DARVTQTPRHKVTEMGQEVTMRCQPILGHNTVFWYRQTMMQGLELLAYFRNRAPLDDSGMPKDRFSAEMPDATLATLKIQPSEPRDSAVYFCASGLDLSYEQYFGPGTRLTVT.

The rearrangement joins TRBV28 to TRBJ1-4, with D perhaps matching TRBD1 (6 bases). The germline V gene encodes CDR1 MDHEN and CDR2 SYDVKM. The CDR3 totals 18 residues. V was pared by 2 bases and J by 2 bases, with 18 bases between. The CDR3 sequence: CASSLGGQWLGTNEKLFF. In DNA, the CDR3 is TGTGCCAGCAGTTTAGGAGGACAGTGGCTTGGGACTAATGAAAAACTGTTTTTT.

This clone was detected a few times. This rearrangement joins TRBV4-1 to TRBJ2-1, with unresolved D. The CDR3 length is 14 residues. The germline CDR1 and CDR2 sequences are MGHRA and YSYEKL. Between the trimmed V and J ends, which lost 3 bases and 7 bases, there was a span of 13 bases. CDR3 protein: CASSHPPYLNEQFF. Written as DNA, the CDR3 is TGCGCCAGCAGCCACCCCCCGTACCTGAATGAGCAGTTCTTC.

This chain links TRBV9 with TRBJ2-2, with TRBD1 matching 7 bases. J gave up 4 bases and V 4 bases, and 7 bases lay outside the gene matches. This CDR3 region has 15 residues. Germline CDR1 reads SGDLS; CDR2 reads YYNGEE. The CDR3 here is CASSPRTGFTGELFF. In nucleotides, the CDR3 is TGTGCCAGCAGCCCACGGACAGGATTCACCGGGGAGCTGTTTTTT. Filled out from reference TRBV9 and TRBJ2-2, the complete variable domain reads DSGVTQTPKHLITATGQRVTLRCSPRSGDLSVYWYQQSLDQGLQFLIQYYNGEERAKGNILERFSAQQFPDLHSELNLSSLELGDSALYFCASSPRTGFTGELFFGEGSRLTVL.

This chain links TRBV6-6 with TRBJ2-7; TRBD1 matches 7 bases. The CDR3 sequence is 12 residues long. J gave up 9 bases and V 4 bases, and 6 bases lay outside the gene matches. CDR1 is MNHNY and CDR2 is SVGAGI in the germline V gene (reference sequence). The CDR3 is CASSWTGGAQYF. CDR3 bases: TGTGCCAGCAGTTGGACAGGAGGCGCGCAGTACTTC.

The V and J genes are TRBV7-6 and TRBJ2-2; D is possibly TRBD1 or TRBD2 (5 bases each). The CDR3 consists of 14 residues. Germline V gene data show CDR1 as SGHVS and CDR2 as FNYEAQ. V shed 6 bases and J shed 6 bases, with 14 bases lying between them. The chain's CDR3 is CASSWDRYPGELFF. The CDR3 DNA is TGTGCCAGCAGTTGGGACCGGTACCCCGGGGAGCTGTTTTTT. The full variable domain, its missing parts supplied by reference TRBV7-6 and TRBJ2-2, is GAGVSQSPRYKVTKRGQDVALRCDPISGHVSLYWYRQALGQGPEFLTYFNYEAQQDKSGLPNDRFSAERPEGSISTLTIQRTEQRDSAMYRCASSWDRYPGELFFGEGSRLTVL.

V and J are TRBV7-2 and TRBJ2-1; no definite D call. Germline lookup yields CDR1 SGHTA and CDR2 FQGNSA. Trimming left V 5 bases short and J 8 bases short, with 7 bases between. The CDR3 has 11 residues. In nucleotides, the CDR3 is TGTGCCAGCAGCCCCGGGCATGAGCAGTTCTTC. It yields the protein CASSPGHEQFF.

This chain uses TRBV13 with TRBJ2-7, with TRBD1 matching over 8 bases. Germline CDR1 is PRHDT and CDR2 is FYEKMQ (reference sequence). The CDR3 has 14 residues. The V and J ends lost 5 bases and 2 bases, in that order; junction bases with no gene match: 5. CDR3 DNA: TGTGCCAGCAGCACCCGGGACAGGCCCTACGAGCAGTACTTC. Its protein is CASSTRDRPYEQYF.

The chain links TRBV6-6 to TRBJ2-1; possibly TRBD2 for D (5 bases). CDR1 and CDR2 (germline): MNHNY, SVGAGI (reference sequence). Trimming shortened V by 5 bases and J by 10 bases, and 12 bases separated the two germline ends. The CDR3 length is 12 residues. The CDR3 sequence is CASSVSGDEQFF. The CDR3 DNA is TGTGCCAGCAGTGTCAGCGGCGACGAGCAGTTCTTC.

J is TRBJ1-5 and V is TRBV19; D is unclear. CDR1 is LNHDA, CDR2 SQIVND, per germline (reference sequence). The CDR3 sequence is 14 residues long. The V gene lost 6 bases and the J gene lost 2 bases, with 11 bases spanning the gap. The CDR3 loop reads CASSPRLRNQPQHF. Here the CDR3 DNA reads TGTGCCAGTAGCCCCAGGTTGCGCAATCAGCCCCAGCATTTT. Full variable domain (missing parts from reference TRBV19 and TRBJ1-5): DGGITQSPKYLFRKEGQNVTLSCEQNLNHDAMYWYRQDPGQGLRLIYYSQIVNDFQKGDIAEGYSVSREKKESFPLTVTSAQKNPTAFYLCASSPRLRNQPQHFGDGTRLSIL.

This sequence joins TRBV5-6 and TRBJ2-1; D remains unclear. Germline CDR1 and CDR2: SGHDT and YYEEEE. Trimming pared 0 bases from V and 9 bases from J, leaving 4 bases between. The CDR3 spans 11 residues. CDR3: CASSLGGEQFF. The CDR3 coding sequence is TGTGCCAGCAGCTTGGGGGGTGAGCAGTTCTTC.

J is TRBJ2-7 and V is TRBV10-3, with 7 bases fitting TRBD1. The trim removed 8 bases at V and 6 bases at J, leaving 7 bases unmatched. Per germline, CDR1 ENHRY and CDR2 SYGVKD. The CDR3 spans 12 residues. The DNA for the CDR3 is TGTGCCATCGTTACAGGGGCAGGCGAGCAGTACTTC. This gives the protein CAIVTGAGEQYF.

The gene calls are TRBV7-9 and TRBJ2-7, with 10 bases that match TRBD2. This CDR3 has 14 residues. V gave up 6 bases and J gave up 2 bases; unmatched junction bases: 4. The germline gives CDR1 SEHNR, CDR2 FQNEAQ (reference sequence). CDR3: CASSRTSGTYEQYF. The CDR3 DNA reads as TGTGCCAGCAGTCGGACTAGCGGCACCTACGAGCAGTACTTC.

The V and J genes are TRBV2 and TRBJ1-5; 7 bases are a match to TRBD1. With V trimmed by 2 bases and J by 4 bases, 2 bases remained unmatched. This CDR3 has 14 amino acids. In germline, CDR1 is SNHLY, CDR2 FYNNEI. CDR3 sequence: CASSESGGNQPQHF. The CDR3 coding sequence is TGTGCCAGCAGTGAATCAGGGGGTAATCAGCCCCAGCATTTT.

The rearrangement links TRBV9 to TRBJ1-1; 10 nucleotides align to TRBD1. Germline CDR1 is SGDLS and CDR2 is YYNGEE. The CDR3 has 15 amino acids. V was clipped by 4 bases and J by 5 bases; unmatched bases: 8. The CDR3 protein is CASSLGDRGGTEAFF. CDR3 in DNA: TGTGCCAGCAGCCTAGGGGACAGGGGTGGAACTGAAGCTTTCTTT.

This chain uses TRBV5-6 with TRBJ2-6; D perhaps matches TRBD1 (5 bases). V lost 1 base to trimming and J lost 2 bases, with 7 bases between them. Germline CDR1 SGHDT, CDR2 YYEEEE. The CDR3 sequence is 15 residues long. CDR3 protein: CASSLQGAGANVLTF. The CDR3 region has the DNA TGTGCCAGCAGCTTGCAAGGGGCTGGGGCCAACGTCCTGACTTTC.

The chain couples TRBV4-2 to TRBJ2-7; a possible D gene is TRBD2 (6 bases). The CDR3 is made up of 17 amino acids. CDR1 is LGHNA, CDR2 YNFKEQ, per germline. With 1 base removed from V and 0 bases from J, the gap between germline ends came to 16 bases. The CDR3 coding sequence is TGTGCCAGCAGCCAAGTGGTAGTAGCGGCGAGCTCCTACGAGCAGTACTTC. Protein: CASSQVVVAASSYEQYF.

V and J are TRBV5-4 and TRBJ2-7; the D is unclear. Trimming took off 4 bases at V and 0 bases at J, with 2 bases between the two ends. The CDR3 has 11 residues. The germline gives CDR1 SGHNT, CDR2 YYREEE (reference sequence). In DNA form, the CDR3 reads TGTGCCAGCAGCCACTCCTACGAGCAGTACTTC. Its translation is CASSHSYEQYF.

The chain carries TRBV9 and TRBJ2-1, with TRBD2 identical over 7 bases. After removal of 0 bases from V and 0 bases from J, the junction contained 9 bases not matched to a gene. Germline loops: CDR1 SGDLS, CDR2 YYNGEE. The CDR3 has 18 amino acids. CDR3 DNA sequence: TGTGCCAGCAGCGTAGTGGCGACGGGGGGAAGCTCCTACAATGAGCAGTTCTTC. Amino acids: CASSVVATGGSSYNEQFF.

The chain carries TRBV11-3 and TRBJ2-7, with TRBD1 identical over 7 bases. The V segment lost 0 bases and the J segment 2 bases; nucleotides outside the gene matches: 4. The CDR3 extends over 15 amino acids. Germline V lookup: CDR1 SGHNT, CDR2 YENEEA. The CDR3 reads CASSLDTGATYEQYF. For the CDR3, the DNA is TGTGCCAGCAGCTTAGATACAGGGGCTACCTACGAGCAGTACTTC.

This clone was detected only once. The chain uses TRBV4-1 and TRBJ2-3, with TRBD2 matching over 8 bases. The CDR3 runs to 15 residues. Germline CDR1 MGHRA, CDR2 YSYEKL. Losses at the gene ends were 8 bases for V and 2 bases for J; bases not matched to a gene: 9. In DNA, the CDR3 is TGCGCCAGCGGATTAGCGGGACGATACACAGATACGCAGTATTTT. This codes for CASGLAGRYTDTQYF.

In its sample, this clone was seen a few times. The CDR3 protein is CASSSSQTGDQPQHF. The CDR3 DNA sequence: TGTGCCAGCAGCTCCAGTCAGACAGGGGATCAGCCCCAGCATTTT. The genes are TRBV7-9 and TRBJ1-5, with 8 positions matching TRBD1. With 4 bases clipped from V and 5 bases from J, the junction kept 7 bases outside the gene matches. The germline V gene encodes CDR1 SEHNR and CDR2 FQNEAQ (reference sequence). The length of the CDR3 is 15 residues.